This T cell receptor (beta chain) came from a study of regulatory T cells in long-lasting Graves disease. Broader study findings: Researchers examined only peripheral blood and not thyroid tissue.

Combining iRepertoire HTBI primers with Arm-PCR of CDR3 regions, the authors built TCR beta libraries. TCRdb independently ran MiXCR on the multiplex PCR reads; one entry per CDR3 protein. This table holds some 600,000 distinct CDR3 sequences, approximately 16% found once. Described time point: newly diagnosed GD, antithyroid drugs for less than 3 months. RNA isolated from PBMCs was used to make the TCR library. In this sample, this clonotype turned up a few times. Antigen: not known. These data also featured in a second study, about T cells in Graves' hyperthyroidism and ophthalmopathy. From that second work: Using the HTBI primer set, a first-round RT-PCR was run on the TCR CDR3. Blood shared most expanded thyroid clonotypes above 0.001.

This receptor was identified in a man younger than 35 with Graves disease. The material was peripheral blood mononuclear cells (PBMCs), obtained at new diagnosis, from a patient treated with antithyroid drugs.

CDR3 DNA sequence: TGTGCCAGCAGCTTAATGTCCAGGGGGATGAGGAATGAGCAGTTCTTC. Its translation is CASSLMSRGMRNEQFF. V is TRBV7-2 and J is TRBJ2-1; 7 bases align to TRBD1. This CDR3 is 16 amino acids long. Trimming cost V 2 bases and J 7 bases; bases outside gene matches: 11. Germline V gene data show CDR1 as SGHTA and CDR2 as FQGNSA.